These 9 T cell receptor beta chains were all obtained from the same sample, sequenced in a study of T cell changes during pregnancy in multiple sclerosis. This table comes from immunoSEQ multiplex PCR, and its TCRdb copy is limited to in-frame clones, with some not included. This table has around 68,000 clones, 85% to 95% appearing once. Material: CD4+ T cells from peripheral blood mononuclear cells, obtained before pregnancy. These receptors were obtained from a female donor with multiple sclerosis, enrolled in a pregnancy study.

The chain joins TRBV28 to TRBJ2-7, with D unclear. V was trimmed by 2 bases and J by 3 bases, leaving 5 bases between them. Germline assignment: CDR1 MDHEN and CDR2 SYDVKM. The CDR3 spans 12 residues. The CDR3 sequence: CASSLLGYEQYF. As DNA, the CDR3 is TGTGCCAGCAGTTTACTCGGCTACGAGCAGTACTTC.

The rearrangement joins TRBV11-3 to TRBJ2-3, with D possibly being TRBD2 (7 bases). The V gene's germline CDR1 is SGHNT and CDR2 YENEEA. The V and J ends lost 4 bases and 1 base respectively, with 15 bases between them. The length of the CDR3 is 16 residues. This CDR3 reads CASSSRGAGRTDTQYF. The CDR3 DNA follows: TGTGCCAGCAGCTCACGGGGGGCCGGCCGCACAGATACGCAGTATTTT. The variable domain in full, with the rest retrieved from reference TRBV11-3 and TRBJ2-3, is EAGVVQSPRYKIIEKKQPVAFWCNPISGHNTLYWYLQNLGQGPELLIRYENEEAVDDSQLPKDRFSAERLKGVDSTLKIQPAELGDSAVYLCASSSRGAGRTDTQYFGPGTRLTVL.

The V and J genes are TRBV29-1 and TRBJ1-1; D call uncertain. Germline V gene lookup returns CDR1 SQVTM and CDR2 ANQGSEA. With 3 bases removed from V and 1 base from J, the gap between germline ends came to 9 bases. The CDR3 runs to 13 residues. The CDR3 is CSVELQPNTEAFF. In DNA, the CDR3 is TGCAGCGTTGAGCTACAGCCGAACACTGAAGCTTTCTTT.

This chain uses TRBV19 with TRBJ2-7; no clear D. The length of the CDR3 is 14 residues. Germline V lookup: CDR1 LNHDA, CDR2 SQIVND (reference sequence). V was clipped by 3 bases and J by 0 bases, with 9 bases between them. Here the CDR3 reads CASSISSSSYEQYF. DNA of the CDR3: TGTGCCAGTAGTATTAGCAGCTCCTCCTACGAGCAGTACTTC.

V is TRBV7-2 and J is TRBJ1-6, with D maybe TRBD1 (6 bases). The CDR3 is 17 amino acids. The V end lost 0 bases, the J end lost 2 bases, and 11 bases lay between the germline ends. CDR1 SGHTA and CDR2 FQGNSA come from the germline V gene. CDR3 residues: CASSLAQGPTYNSPLHF. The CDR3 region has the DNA TGTGCCAGCAGCTTAGCGCAGGGGCCGACCTATAATTCACCCCTCCACTTT. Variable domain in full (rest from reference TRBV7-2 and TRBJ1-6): GAGVSQSPSNKVTEKGKDVELRCDPISGHTALYWYRQSLGQGLEFLIYFQGNSAPDKSGLPSDRFSAERTGGSVSTLTIQRTQQEDSAVYLCASSLAQGPTYNSPLHFGNGTRLTVT.

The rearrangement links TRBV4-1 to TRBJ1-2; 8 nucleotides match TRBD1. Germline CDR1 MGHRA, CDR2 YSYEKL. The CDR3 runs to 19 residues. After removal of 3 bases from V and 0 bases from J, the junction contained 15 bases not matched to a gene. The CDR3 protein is CASSHPTGANFKANYGYTF. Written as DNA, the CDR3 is TGCGCCAGCAGCCACCCGACAGGGGCCAACTTCAAAGCTAACTATGGCTACACCTTC.

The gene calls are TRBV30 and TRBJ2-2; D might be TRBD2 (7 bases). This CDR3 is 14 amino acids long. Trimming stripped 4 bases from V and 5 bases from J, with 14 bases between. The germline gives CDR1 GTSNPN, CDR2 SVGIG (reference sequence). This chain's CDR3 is CAWTRGGRTGELFF. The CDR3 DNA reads TGTGCCTGGACCAGGGGAGGGCGTACCGGGGAGCTGTTTTTT.

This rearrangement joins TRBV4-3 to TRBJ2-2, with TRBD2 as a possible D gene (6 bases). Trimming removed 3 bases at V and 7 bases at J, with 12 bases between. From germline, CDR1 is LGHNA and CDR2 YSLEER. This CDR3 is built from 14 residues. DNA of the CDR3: TGCGCCAGCAGCCAGAGTCGGGAGTTCGGGGAGCTGTTTTTT. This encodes CASSQSREFGELFF.

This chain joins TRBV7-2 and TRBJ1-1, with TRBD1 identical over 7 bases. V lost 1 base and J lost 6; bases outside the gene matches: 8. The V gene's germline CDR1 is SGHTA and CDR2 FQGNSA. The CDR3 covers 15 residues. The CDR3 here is CASSLDRGGLAEAFF. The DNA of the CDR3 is TGTGCCAGCAGCTTAGACAGGGGTGGATTGGCTGAAGCTTTCTTT.